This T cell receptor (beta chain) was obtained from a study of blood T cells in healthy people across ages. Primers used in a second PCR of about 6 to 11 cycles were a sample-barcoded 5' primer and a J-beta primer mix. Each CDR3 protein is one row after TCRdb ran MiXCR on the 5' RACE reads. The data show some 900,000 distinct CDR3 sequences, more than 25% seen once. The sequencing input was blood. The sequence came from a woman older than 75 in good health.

Here the CDR3 reads CASSEAGSPPMNEKLFF. CDR3 DNA: TGTGCCAGCAGCGAAGCAGGGAGTCCCCCAATGAATGAAAAACTGTTTTTT. V is TRBV21-1 and J is TRBJ1-4. TRBV21-1 is classified as a pseudogene. The length of the CDR3 is 17 residues.